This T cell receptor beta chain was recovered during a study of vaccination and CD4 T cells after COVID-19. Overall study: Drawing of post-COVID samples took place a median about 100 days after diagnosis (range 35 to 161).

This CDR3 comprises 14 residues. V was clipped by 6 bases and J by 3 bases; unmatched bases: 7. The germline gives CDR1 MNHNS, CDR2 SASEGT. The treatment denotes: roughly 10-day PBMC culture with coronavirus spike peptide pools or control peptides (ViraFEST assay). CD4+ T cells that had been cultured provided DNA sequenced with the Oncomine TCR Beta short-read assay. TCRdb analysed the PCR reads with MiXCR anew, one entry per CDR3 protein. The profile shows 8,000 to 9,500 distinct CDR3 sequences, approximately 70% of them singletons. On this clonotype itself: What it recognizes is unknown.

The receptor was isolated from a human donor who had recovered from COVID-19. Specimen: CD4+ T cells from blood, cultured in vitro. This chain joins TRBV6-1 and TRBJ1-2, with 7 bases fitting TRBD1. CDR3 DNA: TGTGCCAGCAGCTCACAGGGGACCTACTATGGCTACACCTTC. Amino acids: CASSSQGTYYGYTF.